A selection of T cell receptor beta chains follows, all from one sample in a study of T cell responses to AZD1222 COVID-19 vaccine. Here immunoSEQ multiplex PCR was the method, and the copy in TCRdb shows in-frame clones only, minus some. The data hold over 85,000 clones, with roughly 86% observed a single time. Sequences were derived from peripheral blood, sampled 28 days after the second AZD1222 dose. These receptors were collected from an adult who received the AZD1222 COVID-19 vaccine. The CDR3 runs from the conserved cysteine through the conserved F or W. Each record gives: clone size, V gene, J gene, CDR3 protein. A clone size is listed for some rows: how often the clone was seen (once, few, many), or a class if it is expanded.

size: -; V: TRBV29-1; J: TRBJ2-7; CDR3: CSGGQGGGGEQYF
size: -; V: TRBV5-1; J: TRBJ1-1; CDR3: CASSLDMNTEAFF
size: -; V: TRBV20-1; J: TRBJ2-5; CDR3: CSAALLGAQYF
size: -; V: TRBV28; J: TRBJ2-1; CDR3: CASSSRDLANHYNEQFF
size: -; V: TRBV3-1/TRBV3-2; J: TRBJ2-3; CDR3: CASSQGDTQYF
size: -; V: TRBV18; J: TRBJ2-7; CDR3: CASSPSTSGTTYEQYF
size: -; V: TRBV6-5; J: TRBJ1-6; CDR3: CASRRPGQGNSPLHF
size: -; V: TRBV2; J: TRBJ2-7; CDR3: CASREGLAGEDYEQYF
size: -; V: TRBV2; J: TRBJ1-5; CDR3: CASSVDSSNQPQHF
size: -; V: TRBV30; J: TRBJ2-3; CDR3: CACSTTGTDTQYF
size: -; V: TRBV5-5; J: TRBJ1-1; CDR3: CASSLADRLGGTEAFF
size: -; V: TRBV19; J: TRBJ1-1; CDR3: CASSTALNTEAFF
size: -; V: TRBV29-1; J: TRBJ2-7; CDR3: CSVEDEGGYEQYF
size: -; V: TRBV7-9; J: TRBJ1-1; CDR3: CASSLQGREGTEAFF
size: -; V: TRBV19; J: TRBJ2-7; CDR3: CASIGGTYEQYF
size: -; V: TRBV9; J: TRBJ1-2; CDR3: CASSGSRDRGWGYTF
size: -; V: TRBV11-1; J: TRBJ2-5; CDR3: CASSPNRDSQETQYF
size: -; V: TRBV30; J: TRBJ1-4; CDR3: CAWSPGRGGPEKLFF
size: once; V: TRBV5-1; J: TRBJ1-4; CDR3: CASSPLSSTNEKLFF
size: -; V: TRBV5-1; J: TRBJ2-5; CDR3: CASSRWETQYF
size: -; V: TRBV23-1; J: TRBJ1-6; CDR3: CASNPHLHF
size: -; V: TRBV30; J: TRBJ2-7; CDR3: CAGTGGSYEQYF
size: -; V: TRBV7-9; J: TRBJ1-6; CDR3: CASSLTDSPLHF
size: -; V: TRBV5-1; J: TRBJ1-4; CDR3: CASSLGQGNEKLFF
size: -; V: TRBV9; J: TRBJ1-3; CDR3: CASSPGTSGNTIYF
size: -; V: TRBV18; J: TRBJ2-5; CDR3: CASSPRQGPQETQYF
size: -; V: TRBV18; J: TRBJ2-1; CDR3: CASSPAGTVPYNEQFF
size: -; V: TRBV6-2/TRBV6-3; J: TRBJ2-7; CDR3: CASSPRPSGIAPYEQYF
size: few; V: TRBV3-1/TRBV3-2; J: TRBJ1-2; CDR3: CASSQDLSESTF
size: -; V: TRBV5-1; J: TRBJ2-6; CDR3: CASSLVVSGANVLTF
size: -; V: TRBV2; J: TRBJ2-1; CDR3: CASSIRFSGLKNYNEQFF
size: -; V: TRBV10-1; J: TRBJ1-6; CDR3: CASSEYDGNSPLHF
size: -; V: TRBV5-4; J: TRBJ2-4; CDR3: CASSLGGGVERNIQYF
size: -; V: TRBV28; J: TRBJ1-1; CDR3: CASTGGAGGNVIAFF
size: -; V: TRBV7-3; J: TRBJ2-1; CDR3: CASSLVLAGANEQFF
size: -; V: TRBV19; J: TRBJ1-2; CDR3: CASMRRGGSYGYTF
size: -; V: TRBV27; J: TRBJ1-1; CDR3: CASSLDSIEAFF
size: -; V: TRBV5-5; J: TRBJ2-4; CDR3: CASSGVAKNIQYF
size: -; V: TRBV7-3; J: TRBJ2-1; CDR3: CASSLSSPLAGGSNEQFF
size: -; V: TRBV3-1/TRBV3-2; J: TRBJ2-5; CDR3: CASSLTPLSETQYF